The 9 T cell receptor beta chains in this list originate from one sample, sequenced in a study of blood T cells in healthy people across ages. Using a J-beta primer mix together with a sample-barcoded 5' primer, a second PCR was run for roughly 6 to 12 cycles. From the 5' RACE reads, TCRdb called clonotypes with MiXCR, one entry per CDR3 protein. The sample yields approximately 810,000 distinct CDR3 sequences, more than 25% seen once. Sequenced material: blood. Receptors were obtained from a woman aged 80 or older in good health.

The chain joins TRBV3-1 to TRBJ2-2, with D possibly matching TRBD2 (6 bases). The CDR3 runs 17 residues. The ends were cut back, 3 bases at V and 0 bases at J, with 14 bases in the middle. Germline-derived CDR1 and CDR2 are LGHDT and YNNKEL (reference sequence). The DNA for the CDR3 is TGTGCCAGCAGCCAGGAGGCAGGCGGGGCGAACACCGGGGAGCTGTTTTTT. Protein sequence: CASSQEAGGANTGELFF.

This clonotype has a count of ten or more. The CDR3 region is CASSLGWEDYSYEQYF. The CDR3 nucleotides are TGTGCCAGCAGCTTAGGGTGGGAGGATTATTCCTACGAGCAGTACTTC. The chain employs TRBV7-2 and TRBJ2-7; D may be TRBD2 (6 bases). The CDR3 runs 16 residues. The germline CDR1 and CDR2 sequences are SGHTA and FQGNSA. V lost 1 base to trimming and J lost 1 base, with 14 bases between them.

This clonotype was observed a few times. This may arise from a read error, as a much more abundant clone is one base away. This chain joins TRBV30 and TRBJ2-7; TRBD2 might be the D (6 bases). Trimming took off 3 bases at V and 2 bases at J, with 14 bases between the two ends. The CDR3 contains 14 residues. CDR1 and CDR2 (germline): GTSNPN, SVGIG (reference sequence). The CDR3 sequence: CAWRGDFPTYEQYF. The CDR3 DNA reads as TGTGCCTGGAGGGGGGACTTCCCAACCTACGAGCAGTACTTC.

This clonotype showed up just a few times. This chain joins TRBV3-1 and TRBJ2-2, with D perhaps being TRBD1 or TRBD2 (5 bases each). Trimming took 1 base from V and 1 from J, leaving 10 bases between them. Germline V CDR1 and CDR2: LGHDT, YNNKEL (reference sequence). The CDR3 covers 16 residues. The CDR3 bases are TGTGCCAGCAGCCAAGCCGGGACCGGGAACACCGGGGAGCTGTTTTTT. This gives the protein CASSQAGTGNTGELFF.

This clonotype is a singleton in its sample. The chain employs TRBV6-2 or TRBV6-3 and TRBJ1-5; 8 positions agree with TRBD1. V shed 10 bases and J 2 bases; nucleotides not matched to a gene: 10. Germline CDR1 and CDR2: MNHEY and SVGEGT. CDR3 length equals 15 residues. The CDR3 nucleotides are TGTGCCAACAGGTCCCCAGGGGGCGGCAATCAGCCCCAGCATTTT. Translated, it gives CANRSPGGGNQPQHF.

As for this clonotype: One junction end disagrees with the germline gene, perhaps due to a read error. The CDR3 coding sequence is TGCGCCAGCAGCCAAGTAGTCGGCTCTGGAAACACTATATATTTT. Translating gives CASSQVVGSGNTIYF. The gene calls are TRBV4-1 and TRBJ1-3; D remains unclear. The CDR3 runs to 15 residues. The germline V gene encodes CDR1 MGHRA and CDR2 YSYEKL.

This clonotype was recorded at least ten times. The chain carries TRBV7-6 and TRBJ2-3; D gene uncertain. The CDR3 is 13 residues long. Looked up from germline, CDR1 is SGHVS and CDR2 is FNYEAQ. With 5 bases removed from V and 4 bases from J, the gap between germline ends came to 10 bases. In DNA form, the CDR3 reads TGTGCCAGCAGCCCAAACCCCTCAGATACGCAGTATTTT. Protein: CASSPNPSDTQYF.

The chain links TRBV6-5 to TRBJ2-2; D uncertain. The V gene lost 2 bases and the J gene lost 7 bases, with 2 bases spanning the gap. The CDR3 loop spans 11 amino acids. Germline V lookup: CDR1 MNHEY, CDR2 SVGAGI. In DNA, the CDR3 is TGTGCCAGCAGTTACCGCGGGGAGCTGTTTTTT. It is translated as CASSYRGELFF.

This chain uses TRBV14 with TRBJ1-6, with D possibly matching TRBD1 (5 bases). The CDR3 is 14 residues long. Trimming pared 1 base from V and 9 bases from J, leaving 10 bases between. CDR1 is SGHDN and CDR2 is FVKESK in the germline V gene. CDR3 sequence reads: CASSQVSQGSPLHF. CDR3 nucleotides: TGTGCCAGCAGCCAAGTTTCTCAGGGTTCACCCCTCCACTTT. Variable domain in full (rest from reference TRBV14 and TRBJ1-6): EAGVTQFPSHSVIEKGQTVTLRCDPISGHDNLYWYRRVMGKEIKFLLHFVKESKQDESGMPNNRFLAERTGGTYSTLKVQPAELEDSGVYFCASSQVSQGSPLHFGNGTRLTVT.